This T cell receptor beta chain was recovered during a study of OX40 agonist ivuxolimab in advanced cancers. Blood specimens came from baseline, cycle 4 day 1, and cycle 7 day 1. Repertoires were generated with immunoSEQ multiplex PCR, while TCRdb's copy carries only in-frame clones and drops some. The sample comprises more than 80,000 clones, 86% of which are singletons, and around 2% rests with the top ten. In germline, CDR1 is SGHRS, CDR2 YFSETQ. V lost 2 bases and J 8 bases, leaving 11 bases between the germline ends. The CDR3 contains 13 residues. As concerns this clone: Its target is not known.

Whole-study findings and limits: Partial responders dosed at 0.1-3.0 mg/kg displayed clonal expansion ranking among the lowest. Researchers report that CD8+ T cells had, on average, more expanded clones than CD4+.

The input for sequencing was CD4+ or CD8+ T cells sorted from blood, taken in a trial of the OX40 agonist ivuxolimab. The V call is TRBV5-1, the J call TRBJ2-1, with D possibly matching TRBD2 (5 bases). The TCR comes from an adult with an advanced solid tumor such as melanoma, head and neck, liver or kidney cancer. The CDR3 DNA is TGCGCCAGCAGCTTCCTAGCTGGGGATGAGCAGTTCTTC. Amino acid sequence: CASSFLAGDEQFF.